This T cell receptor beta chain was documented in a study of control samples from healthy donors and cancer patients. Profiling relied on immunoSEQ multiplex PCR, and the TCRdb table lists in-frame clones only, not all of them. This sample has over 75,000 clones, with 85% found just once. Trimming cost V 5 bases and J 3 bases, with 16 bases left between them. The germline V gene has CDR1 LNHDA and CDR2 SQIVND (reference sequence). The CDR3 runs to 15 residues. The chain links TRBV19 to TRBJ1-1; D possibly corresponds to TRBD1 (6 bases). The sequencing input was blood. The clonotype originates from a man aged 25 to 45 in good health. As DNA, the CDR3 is TGTGCCAGTAGTCCTATGACAGGTGGATACACTGAAGCTTTCTTT. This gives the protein CASSPMTGGYTEAFF.